The sequence of this T cell receptor (beta chain) was determined in a study of identical twins. The donors were all healthy and Caucasian. Losses at the gene ends were 3 bases for V and 5 bases for J; bases not matched to a gene: 8. The germline V gene has CDR1 SGHAT and CDR2 FQNNGV. This CDR3 has 15 amino acids. Unique molecular identifiers were present on the cDNA, which also gained a universal primer site by template switching. MiXCR was run by TCRdb on the 5' RACE reads, yielding one entry per CDR3 protein. The repertoire consists of some 690,000 distinct CDR3 sequences, with about 20% occurring once and the leading ten covering roughly 4.3%. These same records also appear under a second study, on T cells expressing NK-cell markers. That study adds: For several experiments, T cell sorting was restricted to the alpha-beta TCR population by means of an anti-gamma-delta TCR antibody. Topping the CD3+CD56-NKG2C+ fraction as well were these clonotypes, in a few donors.

V gene TRBV11-2 combines with J gene TRBJ2-3, with 7 nucleotides matching TRBD2. The sample taken for sequencing was PBMCs. The clonotype originates from a woman between 18 and 29 years old in good health. The CDR3 loop reads CASSFSGRRVDTQYF. CDR3 DNA: TGTGCCAGCAGCTTTAGCGGGCGGAGGGTAGATACGCAGTATTTT.